These 26 T cell receptor beta chains were sequenced from one sample in a study of PD-1 blockade in classical Hodgkin lymphoma. As for time point: cycle 4 day 1 (C4D1), after 6 weeks of nivolumab. There was relapse after autologous stem cell transplantation in every patient, and there was variation in brentuximab vedotin exposure. Sequencing was performed with immunoSEQ multiplex PCR; in TCRdb, only in-frame clones are kept and a portion is missing. Of roughly 100,000 clones in the sample, 89% were seen once. The material was peripheral blood mononuclear cells (PBMCs), obtained before the fourth cycle of nivolumab. Source of these receptors: a human donor with classical Hodgkin lymphoma.

This chain connects TRBV4-2 to TRBJ2-1, with 10 positions matching TRBD2. This CDR3 region has 18 residues. V gave up 0 bases and J gave up 5 bases; unmatched junction bases: 10. Germline CDR1 reads LGHNA; CDR2 reads YNFKEQ. Here the CDR3 reads CASSQDPVGTSGNNEQFF. The DNA for the CDR3 is TGTGCCAGCAGCCAAGATCCCGTCGGTACTAGCGGGAACAATGAGCAGTTCTTC.

The chain employs TRBV27 and TRBJ1-1; D call uncertain. Germline V gene data show CDR1 as MNHEY and CDR2 as SMNVEV (reference sequence). V was clipped by 3 bases and J by 4 bases, with 9 bases between them. The CDR3 has 13 amino acids. In DNA, the CDR3 is TGTGCCAGCAGTTTCGTAGGGAGCACTGAAGCTTTCTTT. It yields the protein CASSFVGSTEAFF.

This clone was seen only a few times. The chain is built from TRBV6-5 and TRBJ1-1; maybe TRBD1 (5 bases). The germline V gene has CDR1 MNHEY and CDR2 SVGAGI. V was trimmed by 6 bases and J by 5 bases, leaving 10 bases between them. CDR3 size: 12 residues. CDR3 region: CASRLSGTEAFF. The CDR3 nucleotides read TGTGCCAGCAGACTATCAGGGACTGAAGCTTTCTTT.

V gene TRBV7-6 combines with J gene TRBJ2-7; 7 bases map to TRBD1. The V gene's germline CDR1 is SGHVS and CDR2 FNYEAQ. CDR3 length: 13 residues. The V and J ends lost 5 bases and 7 bases, in that order; junction bases with no gene match: 8. CDR3 coding DNA: TGTGCCAGCAGCCCCCGGATCAGGGGGGAGCAGTACTTC. Translation gives CASSPRIRGEQYF. Based on the CDR3 plus reference TRBV7-6 and TRBJ2-7, the full variable domain is GAGVSQSPRYKVTKRGQDVALRCDPISGHVSLYWYRQALGQGPEFLTYFNYEAQQDKSGLPNDRFSAERPEGSISTLTIQRTEQRDSAMYRCASSPRIRGEQYFGPGTRLTVT.

The rearrangement links TRBV4-3 to TRBJ1-1; the match to TRBD1 covers 8 bases. The germline V gene encodes CDR1 LGHNA and CDR2 YSLEER. The trim removed 0 bases at V and 5 bases at J, leaving 5 bases unmatched. There are 15 residues in the CDR3. The DNA for the CDR3 is TGCGCCAGCAGCCAAGACCGGACAGGGCGGACTGAAGCTTTCTTT. Translating it yields CASSQDRTGRTEAFF.

CDR3 in DNA: TGTGCCAGCAGTTTAACCCCCGGAGGGGCGGCAAACTATGGCTACACCTTC. Amino acids: CASSLTPGGAANYGYTF. V is TRBV28 and J is TRBJ1-2; tentative D call: TRBD1 (5 bases). Trimming pared 2 bases from V and 2 bases from J, leaving 18 bases between. This CDR3 is 17 amino acids long. Per the germline V gene, CDR1 is MDHEN and CDR2 is SYDVKM.

The CDR3 here is CASSQEIPGQGEYGYTF. CDR3 coding DNA: TGCGCCAGCAGCCAAGAAATTCCCGGACAGGGGGAATATGGCTACACCTTC. The rearrangement uses TRBV4-3 and TRBJ1-2, with 10 bases aligning to TRBD1. Germline loops: CDR1 LGHNA, CDR2 YSLEER. V lost 0 bases to trimming and J lost 5 bases; unmatched junction nucleotides: 9. The CDR3 is 17 amino acids.

V gene TRBV13 combines with J gene TRBJ2-7; no clear D. The CDR3 loop spans 14 amino acids. Germline lookup yields CDR1 PRHDT and CDR2 FYEKMQ (reference sequence). Trimming removed 5 bases at V and 0 bases at J, with 11 bases between. CDR3 sequence reads: CASSLTASSYEQYF. In nucleotides, the CDR3 is TGTGCCAGCAGCCTAACGGCCAGCTCCTACGAGCAGTACTTC.

The rearrangement uses TRBV2 and TRBJ2-1; possibly TRBD2 for D (5 bases). Trimming pared 8 bases from V and 4 bases from J, leaving 12 bases between. The germline V gene has CDR1 SNHLY and CDR2 FYNNEI. CDR3 length: 13 amino acids. CDR3 coding DNA: TGTGCCAGCCGGGATGCTAGTTACAATGAGCAGTTCTTC. It encodes CASRDASYNEQFF.

This chain uses TRBV7-6 with TRBJ2-7, with 8 bases aligning to TRBD1. V lost 4 bases and J lost 2; bases outside the gene matches: 4. This CDR3 is built from 14 residues. CDR1 is SGHVS and CDR2 is FNYEAQ in the germline V gene. This CDR3 reads CASSYGTGTYEQYF. The DNA for the CDR3 is TGTGCCAGCAGCTACGGGACAGGAACCTACGAGCAGTACTTC. Variable domain in full (rest from reference TRBV7-6 and TRBJ2-7): GAGVSQSPRYKVTKRGQDVALRCDPISGHVSLYWYRQALGQGPEFLTYFNYEAQQDKSGLPNDRFSAERPEGSISTLTIQRTEQRDSAMYRCASSYGTGTYEQYFGPGTRLTVT.

J is TRBJ1-1 and V is TRBV13; no firm D call. The germline gives CDR1 PRHDT, CDR2 FYEKMQ (reference sequence). V gave up 5 bases and J gave up 2 bases, with 9 bases separating them. The length of the CDR3 is 13 residues. CDR3 amino acids: CASSEGRNTEAFF. The CDR3 DNA is TGTGCCAGCAGCGAAGGACGCAACACTGAAGCTTTCTTT.

J is TRBJ1-3 and V is TRBV5-4, with a tentative D call TRBD1 (6 bases). The germline V gene encodes CDR1 SGHNT and CDR2 YYREEE (reference sequence). The CDR3 spans 14 residues. Trimming removed 4 bases from V and 2 bases from J, with 10 bases in between. CDR3 sequence (DNA): TGTGCCAGCAGCCAAGGGGGACCTGGAAACACCATATATTTT. It specifies CASSQGGPGNTIYF.

This clone has only one observation. The rearrangement uses TRBV27 and TRBJ2-7; weak D call: TRBD1 (5 bases). This CDR3 has 14 amino acids. The V end lost 5 bases, the J end lost 3 bases, and 14 bases lay between the germline ends. Germline V gene data show CDR1 as MNHEY and CDR2 as SMNVEV (reference sequence). Here the CDR3 reads CASSQSERGYEQYF. In DNA form, the CDR3 reads TGTGCCAGCAGTCAGAGCGAAAGGGGCTACGAGCAGTACTTC.

This clone was seen more than once but under ten times. The J gene is TRBJ2-7, the V gene TRBV29-1, with D perhaps matching TRBD2 (5 bases). From germline, CDR1 is SQVTM and CDR2 ANQGSEA. This CDR3 comprises 11 residues. V was pared by 7 bases and J by 7 bases, with 14 bases between. The CDR3 DNA reads as TGCAGCGCGGCACGTACTAGTGAGCAGTACTTC. Encoded protein: CSAARTSEQYF.

The chain links TRBV15 to TRBJ2-5, with D unresolved. Germline V CDR1 and CDR2: LNHNV, YYDKDF (reference sequence). This CDR3 spans 13 amino acids. Trimming took off 1 base at V and 5 bases at J, with 8 bases between the two ends. CDR3 in DNA: TGTGCCACCAGCAGAGTTCCCGGTGAGACCCAGTACTTC. This sequence encodes CATSRVPGETQYF.

The chain recombines TRBV15 with TRBJ1-5; D perhaps matches TRBD1 (6 bases). Germline V CDR1 and CDR2: LNHNV, YYDKDF (reference sequence). CDR3 length equals 18 residues. V was cut by 1 base and J by 4 bases, with 20 bases left in between. Written as DNA, the CDR3 is TGTGCCACCAGCAGAGGCTTTACGTCGGACAGTATGAATCAGCCCCAGCATTTT. This encodes CATSRGFTSDSMNQPQHF.

The genes are TRBV4-3 and TRBJ2-1, with 11 bases identical to TRBD2. V gave up 1 base and J gave up 2 bases; unmatched junction bases: 7. This CDR3 has 18 residues. Germline V gives CDR1 LGHNA, CDR2 YSLEER. The CDR3 is CASSQAQLAGDTYNEQFF. CDR3 sequence (DNA): TGCGCCAGCAGCCAAGCCCAACTAGCGGGAGACACCTACAATGAGCAGTTCTTC.

The V and J genes are TRBV7-2 and TRBJ1-5; D perhaps matches TRBD1 (6 bases). Per germline, CDR1 SGHTA and CDR2 FQGNSA. The CDR3 sequence is 13 residues long. The V gene lost 2 bases and the J gene lost 4 bases, with 6 bases spanning the gap. CDR3 nucleotide sequence: TGTGCCAGCAGCTTAAGGGGGAATCAGCCCCAGCATTTT. This sequence encodes CASSLRGNQPQHF.

Relative to its sample, this clone is medium-sized. The V and J genes are TRBV9 and TRBJ2-2; the D gene is possibly TRBD1 (6 bases). Trimming took 4 bases from V and 2 from J, leaving 15 bases between them. Germline lookup yields CDR1 SGDLS and CDR2 YYNGEE. CDR3 length: 16 amino acids. CDR3 region: CASSTGSLSNTGELFF. DNA of the CDR3: TGTGCCAGCAGCACAGGGAGCCTATCTAACACCGGGGAGCTGTTTTTT.

The chain is built from TRBV4-1 and TRBJ2-7; weak D call: TRBD2 (5 bases). V gave up 4 bases and J gave up 0 bases, with 10 bases separating them. The CDR3 contains 14 residues. CDR1 is MGHRA, CDR2 YSYEKL, per germline. CDR3 sequence reads: CASSPRVVSYEQYF. CDR3 bases: TGCGCCAGCAGCCCGCGGGTGGTCTCCTACGAGCAGTACTTC.

The V gene is TRBV10-3, the J gene TRBJ2-1; no clear D. With 6 bases removed from V and 8 bases from J, the gap between germline ends came to 11 bases. The CDR3 consists of 12 residues. Germline V gene sequence: CDR1 ENHRY, CDR2 SYGVKD. The CDR3, as DNA: TGTGCCATCAGCCCGGACGGACATGAGCAGTTCTTC. It specifies CAISPDGHEQFF.

The chain is built from TRBV6-5 and TRBJ1-1; the D is unclear. This CDR3 region has 14 residues. CDR1 and CDR2 from the germline V gene are MNHEY and SVGAGI. Trimming took 2 bases from V and 7 from J, leaving 14 bases between them. Written as DNA, the CDR3 is TGTGCCAGCAGTTACATCGAACGGGCGGGTGAAGCTTTCTTT. This encodes CASSYIERAGEAFF.

This chain joins TRBV27 and TRBJ2-1; D gene unclear. From germline, CDR1 is MNHEY and CDR2 SMNVEV (reference sequence). This CDR3 has 14 residues. V lost 5 bases and J 6 bases, leaving 14 bases between the germline ends. This CDR3 reads CASSGRAQGNEQFF. The CDR3 DNA is TGTGCCAGCAGTGGACGGGCGCAAGGCAATGAGCAGTTCTTC.

The chain employs TRBV14 and TRBJ1-2, with a tentative D call TRBD1 (5 bases). There are 14 residues in the CDR3. Germline V gene lookup returns CDR1 SGHDN and CDR2 FVKESK. V was cut by 1 base and J by 5 bases, with 11 bases left in between. DNA of the CDR3: TGTGCCAGCAGCCAAGTCTCGGGGGGGTATGGCTACACCTTC. Amino acid sequence: CASSQVSGGYGYTF.

V is TRBV14 and J is TRBJ2-7; TRBD1 aligns across 8 bases. Germline CDR1 reads SGHDN; CDR2 reads FVKESK. Losses at the gene ends were 4 bases for V and 5 bases for J; bases not matched to a gene: 10. The CDR3 runs 15 residues. CDR3 residues: CASSLVGQAPNEQYF. The CDR3 DNA follows: TGTGCCAGCAGCCTCGTGGGACAGGCTCCTAACGAGCAGTACTTC.

This clone has a handful of counts. This rearrangement joins TRBV28 to TRBJ1-3, with no clear D. Germline CDR1 is MDHEN and CDR2 is SYDVKM. This CDR3 is built from 17 residues. Trimming took 2 bases from V and 0 from J, leaving 14 bases between them. The CDR3 region has the DNA TGTGCCAGCAGTTTAAATTGGGAGGGTTCCTCTGGAAACACCATATATTTT. It specifies CASSLNWEGSSGNTIYF.